Sequencing of this TCR beta chain was carried out in a study of vaccination effects on CD4 cells after COVID-19. As for the study in general: Sequencing followed a ViraFEST assay step that expanded antigen-specific CD4+ T cells with viral peptide pools. Convalescent patient samples, from two individuals, date to 16 days and one week before vaccination. Each participant was given two doses of one vaccine (BNT162b2 or mRNA-1273).

Per germline, CDR1 MNHEY and CDR2 SVGAGI. Trimming at V came to 6 bases and at J to 3 bases, leaving 3 bases not matched to a gene. The CDR3 has 14 amino acids. This table comes from immunoSEQ multiplex PCR, and its TCRdb copy is limited to in-frame clones, with some not included. The table has 50,000 to 70,000 clones, more than 60% seen once; the top ten hold roughly 25%. Following culture for around 10 days, CD4+ T cells were isolated. Cells had half their medium changed to IL-2 medium on days 3 and 7. This clone was seen a single time. The target antigen is unknown. The receptor comes from a human donor who had a prior SARS-CoV-2 infection. The chain has TRBV6-5 and TRBJ2-3; 10 bases map to TRBD1. This sample comprised CD4+ T cells from PBMCs cultured without peptide, obtained before COVID-19 vaccination. The CDR3, as DNA: TGTGCCAGCAGGTGGGACAGGGGAACAGATACGCAGTATTTT. Translation gives CASRWDRGTDTQYF.